One and the same sample provided the 27 T cell receptor beta chains below, sequenced in a study of post-analysis software for immune sequencing data. The TCR beta cDNA libraries contained unique molecular identifiers. TCRdb re-derived calls from the PCR reads in MiXCR, one entry per CDR3 protein. This sample has roughly 870,000 distinct CDR3 sequences, with under 70% found just once. These receptors' antigens are unknown. Findings and caveats of the study: Relative to controls, patients had about 5 TRBV segments at higher frequency, with TRBV5-6, TRBV5-1 and TRBV20-1 among these.

The specimen was blood. The receptors shown here come from a girl aged 10 to 17 with multiple sclerosis.

The chain carries TRBV28 and TRBJ1-2, with 7 positions matching TRBD1. CDR1 is MDHEN, CDR2 SYDVKM, per germline. This CDR3 spans 17 amino acids. With 5 bases clipped from V and 1 base from J, the junction kept 13 bases outside the gene matches. The CDR3 DNA reads as TGTGCCAGCAGTACCCCGGGAGGGGGCGCCTTTAACTATGGCTACACCTTC. Residues: CASSTPGGGAFNYGYTF.

The gene calls are TRBV20-1 and TRBJ2-1; 11 bases map to TRBD2. Germline loops: CDR1 DFQATT, CDR2 SNEGSKA (reference sequence). V gave up 4 bases and J gave up 0 bases; unmatched junction bases: 8. There are 17 residues in the CDR3. The CDR3 loop reads CSAIGPTSGSSYNEQFF. CDR3 in DNA: TGCAGTGCTATAGGCCCCACTAGCGGGAGCTCCTACAATGAGCAGTTCTTC.

The V gene is TRBV29-1, the J gene TRBJ2-7, with 9 nucleotides matching TRBD2. Germline V gene sequence: CDR1 SQVTM, CDR2 ANQGSEA. This CDR3 comprises 15 residues. Trimming at V came to 0 bases and at J to 0 bases, leaving 3 bases not matched to a gene. CDR3 in DNA: TGCAGCGTTGAAGACTGGACTAGCGTCTCCTACGAGCAGTACTTC. Its protein is CSVEDWTSVSYEQYF.

In its sample, this clonotype was seen a few times. The V and J genes are TRBV13 and TRBJ2-7; no reliable D call. Germline-derived CDR1 and CDR2 are PRHDT and FYEKMQ (reference sequence). The CDR3 extends over 14 amino acids. Trimming took 2 bases from V and 0 from J, leaving 8 bases between them. The CDR3 here is CASSLTVSSYEQYF. CDR3 DNA: TGTGCCAGCAGCTTAACGGTGAGCTCCTACGAGCAGTACTTC.

This clonotype was detected a few times. The chain has TRBV6-1 and TRBJ2-1; 12 nucleotides line up with TRBD1. Germline CDR1 is MNHNS and CDR2 is SASEGT. This CDR3 is built from 16 residues. V gave up 4 bases and J gave up 8 bases; unmatched junction bases: 9. This chain's CDR3 is CASSVLPGQGADEQFF. The CDR3 DNA reads as TGTGCCAGCAGTGTGCTCCCGGGACAGGGGGCTGATGAGCAGTTCTTC.

This clonotype was detected only a few times. This chain links TRBV6-6 with TRBJ2-7; 10 bases are shared with TRBD2. This CDR3 has 13 residues. The germline V gene has CDR1 MNHNY and CDR2 SVGAGI (reference sequence). V shed 10 bases, J shed 5 bases, and the junction held 8 bases outside the gene matches. The DNA of the CDR3 is TGTGCCACCACCCTAGCGGGAGCCCACGAGCAGTACTTC. Its translation: CATTLAGAHEQYF.

This clonotype was observed a few times. The gene calls are TRBV27 and TRBJ1-4; D remains unclear. This CDR3 has 14 residues. Germline CDR1 reads MNHEY; CDR2 reads SMNVEV (reference sequence). The germline V and J ends were trimmed by 2 bases and 0 bases, with 4 bases remaining between them. The CDR3 region is CASSLAPTNEKLFF. In DNA form, the CDR3 reads TGTGCCAGCAGTTTAGCTCCAACTAATGAAAAACTGTTTTTT.

This clonotype was recorded a few times. The genes are TRBV19 and TRBJ2-1; 7 bases agree with TRBD1. Germline V gene data show CDR1 as LNHDA and CDR2 as SQIVND (reference sequence). The CDR3 is made up of 16 amino acids. Losses at the gene ends were 0 bases for V and 0 bases for J; bases not matched to a gene: 2. The CDR3 DNA reads TGTGCCAGTAGTATAGAAAGGACAGGCTCCTACAATGAGCAGTTCTTC. Protein sequence: CASSIERTGSYNEQFF.

This clonotype has a handful of counts. The rearrangement links TRBV23-1 to TRBJ2-1; 10 positions agree with TRBD1. TRBV23-1 is an ORF, with its function uncertain. V dropped 6 bases and J dropped 5; count of bases not matched to a gene: 7. The CDR3 is 15 amino acids. Here the CDR3 DNA reads TGCGCCAGCAGGGTCGGACAGGGGGGGGACAATGAGCAGTTCTTC. Amino acids: CASRVGQGGDNEQFF.

The rearrangement uses TRBV12-3 or TRBV12-4 and TRBJ2-3; possibly TRBD1 for D (7 bases). The germline V and J ends were trimmed by 5 bases and 0 bases, with 15 bases remaining between them. This CDR3 contains 16 residues. The CDR3 DNA reads as TGTGCCAGCAGTCCCAGGGGGGTGATGAGCACAGATACGCAGTATTTT. This gives the protein CASSPRGVMSTDTQYF.

This clonotype was seen a single time. V gene TRBV11-2 combines with J gene TRBJ2-4; 10 nucleotides agree with TRBD1. The tail of the sequence fits TRBJ2-7 better, so the J call may be wrong. The CDR3 spans 16 residues. Germline CDR1 SGHAT, CDR2 FQNNGV. The CDR3 here is CASSLPGQGWNDEQYF. In nucleotides, the CDR3 is TGTGCCAGCAGCTTGCCGGGACAGGGGTGGAATGACGAGCAGTACTTC.

The chain links TRBV29-1 to TRBJ2-3, with D unclear. Trimming stripped 4 bases from V and 1 base from J, with 9 bases between. The CDR3 totals 13 residues. The V gene's germline CDR1 is SQVTM and CDR2 ANQGSEA. In DNA form, the CDR3 reads TGCAGCGTTGGACCACTACGCACAGATACGCAGTATTTT. Protein sequence: CSVGPLRTDTQYF.

The J gene is TRBJ2-5, the V gene TRBV29-1, with 10 bases fitting TRBD1. The DNA end lines up better with TRBJ2-7; the J call may be wrong. The V gene's germline CDR1 is SQVTM and CDR2 ANQGSEA. This CDR3 has 13 amino acids. CDR3 residues: CSGYLDRGNEQYF. In nucleotides, the CDR3 is TGCAGCGGATATTTGGACAGGGGGAACGAGCAGTACTTC.

This clonotype was seen a handful of times. CDR3 region: CASSLSRFRPGLSSGANVLTF. In DNA, the CDR3 is TGTGCCAGCAGTTTATCTCGCTTCCGGCCAGGGTTAAGCTCTGGGGCCAACGTCCTGACTTTC. This rearrangement joins TRBV27 to TRBJ2-6, with D tentatively TRBD1 (5 bases). The CDR3 runs 21 residues. V was shortened by 0 bases and J by 0 bases, with 21 bases between the two germline ends. Germline-derived CDR1 and CDR2 are MNHEY and SMNVEV (reference sequence).

The rearrangement joins TRBV4-1 to TRBJ2-5; 7 bases are shared with TRBD1. The J call is uncertain, as TRBJ2-7 better fits the DNA end. Looked up from germline, CDR1 is MGHRA and CDR2 is YSYEKL. The CDR3 is 15 residues long. CDR3 bases: TGCGCCAGCAGCCAAGGACAGGGATACCAGTACGAGCAGTACTTC. Protein: CASSQGQGYQYEQYF.

This sequence joins TRBV20-1 and TRBJ2-7; D remains ambiguous. CDR3 length: 15 residues. V lost 6 bases and J 2 bases, leaving 20 bases between the germline ends. Germline lookup yields CDR1 DFQATT and CDR2 SNEGSKA (reference sequence). CDR3 sequence (DNA): TGCAGTGCCCCGGACGGGCGCAGTGGGGCCTACGAGCAGTACTTC. Encoded protein: CSAPDGRSGAYEQYF.

The chain couples TRBV20-1 to TRBJ1-4, with D maybe TRBD1 (6 bases). The CDR3 extends over 15 amino acids. V was cut by 2 bases and J by 0 bases, with 10 bases left in between. Germline V lookup: CDR1 DFQATT, CDR2 SNEGSKA (reference sequence). The CDR3 coding sequence is TGCAGTGCTAGAAGGGGGAGCACAACTAATGAAAAACTGTTTTTT. It yields the protein CSARRGSTTNEKLFF.

This clonotype has more than one count but fewer than ten. The chain employs TRBV6-6 and TRBJ2-5; 12 bases line up with TRBD1. The CDR3 has 15 residues. The germline V gene encodes CDR1 MNHNY and CDR2 SVGAGI (reference sequence). J was trimmed by 11 bases and V by 7 bases; bases with no gene match: 14. The CDR3 DNA reads TGTGCCAGCACCAGACCGGGACAGGGGGCGGTTGAGCAGTACTTC. This translates into CASTRPGQGAVEQYF.

This rearrangement joins TRBV4-2 to TRBJ2-3; the D is unclear. This CDR3 comprises 14 residues. Germline CDR1 reads LGHNA; CDR2 reads YNFKEQ. The V and J ends lost 4 bases and 6 bases respectively, with 14 bases between them. CDR3 coding DNA: TGTGCCAGCAGCCGAGGAAGGTTAGCTGATACGCAGTATTTT. This translates into CASSRGRLADTQYF.

V is TRBV4-1 and J is TRBJ2-5; possibly TRBD2 for D (5 bases). CDR3 size: 14 residues. Trimming removed 6 bases at V and 11 bases at J, with 22 bases between. The germline V gene encodes CDR1 MGHRA and CDR2 YSYEKL. The CDR3 sequence is CASSGTRSEVGQYF. In DNA form, the CDR3 reads TGCGCCAGCAGTGGTACTAGGAGTGAGGTCGGGCAGTACTTC.

This clonotype has more than one count but fewer than ten. The rearrangement joins TRBV5-1 to TRBJ1-1; D is unclear. V was shortened by 0 bases and J by 0 bases, with 6 bases between the two germline ends. The CDR3 extends over 14 amino acids. Germline-derived CDR1 and CDR2 are SGHRS and YFSETQ. The CDR3 here is CASSLEWVNTEAFF. In DNA, the CDR3 is TGCGCCAGCAGCTTGGAATGGGTGAACACTGAAGCTTTCTTT.

The genes are TRBV12-3 or TRBV12-4 and TRBJ1-6; tentative D call: TRBD1 (5 bases). This CDR3 spans 14 amino acids. V lost 3 bases and J 8 bases, leaving 11 bases between the germline ends. CDR3 DNA: TGTGCCAGCAGTTTGCGACAGAGTGATTCACCCCTCCACTTT. Translation gives CASSLRQSDSPLHF.

This chain links TRBV12-3 or TRBV12-4 with TRBJ1-5; D is possibly TRBD1 (5 bases). CDR3 length: 13 residues. V was clipped by 6 bases and J by 2 bases, with 8 bases between them. Written as DNA, the CDR3 is TGTGCCAGCAGCCAGGGCGGCAATCAGCCCCAGCATTTT. Its protein is CASSQGGNQPQHF.

The chain couples TRBV20-1 to TRBJ2-1; D ambiguous. The CDR3 length is 14 residues. The V gene lost 3 bases and the J gene lost 2 bases, with 11 bases spanning the gap. Germline CDR1 and CDR2: DFQATT and SNEGSKA (reference sequence). The CDR3 loop reads CSARDRNTYNEQFF. As DNA, the CDR3 is TGCAGTGCTAGGGATCGGAATACCTACAATGAGCAGTTCTTC.

This chain joins TRBV5-1 and TRBJ2-5; D is undetermined. CDR3 length: 14 amino acids. CDR1 and CDR2 (germline): SGHRS, YFSETQ. V was shortened by 3 bases and J by 11 bases, with 20 bases between the two germline ends. The CDR3 nucleotides are TGCGCCAGCAGCTATGAGACCCCTGCCTTTGAGCAGTACTTC. Protein sequence: CASSYETPAFEQYF. Drawing the rest from reference TRBV5-1 and TRBJ2-5, the complete variable domain is KAGVTQTPRYLIKTRGQQVTLSCSPISGHRSVSWYQQTPGQGLQFLFEYFSETQRNKGNFPGRFSGRQFSNSRSEMNVSTLELGDSALYLCASSYETPAFEQYFGPGTRLLVL.

This clonotype turned up a few times. The chain joins TRBV12-3 or TRBV12-4 to TRBJ1-4, with D perhaps TRBD1 (5 bases). This CDR3 region has 16 residues. V lost 4 bases to trimming and J lost 0 bases, with 12 bases between them. CDR3 sequence reads: CASSSFTGATNEKLFF. The DNA for the CDR3 is TGTGCCAGCAGTTCTTTCACAGGCGCAACTAATGAAAAACTGTTTTTT.

The chain has TRBV4-1 and TRBJ2-3; 10 nucleotides align to TRBD2. CDR1 MGHRA and CDR2 YSYEKL come from the germline V gene. CDR3 length: 19 amino acids. V was pared by 1 base and J by 4 bases, with 14 bases of the junction left unmatched. CDR3 in DNA: TGCGCCAGCAGCCAAGTCACTCCTAGCGGGAGAAGTGAGTCAGATACGCAGTATTTT. This codes for CASSQVTPSGRSESDTQYF.